This T cell receptor beta chain was documented in a study of vaccination and CD4 T cells after COVID-19. Time point of the sample: late sampling 161 to 241 days after vaccination in three convalescent patients. As to treatment: roughly 11-day PBMC culture with coronavirus spike peptide pools or control peptides (ViraFEST assay). Negative-selection isolation of CD4+ T cells was performed after roughly nine days of culture. Germline V gives CDR1 KGHSH, CDR2 LQKENI. The CDR3 has 18 amino acids. Germline trimming cut 2 bases from V and 8 bases from J; bases unmatched to any gene: 9. As regards this clonotype: Antigen unknown.

With the Oncomine TCR Beta short-read assay, DNA from cultured CD4+ T cells was sequenced. Genomic DNA was drawn out of CD4+ T cells grown in culture. MiXCR, run by TCRdb on the PCR reads, gives a single entry per CDR3 protein. The sample consists of fewer than 25,000 distinct CDR3 sequences, less than 40% of them appearing once. The study's findings and limits: Reactive clone data from convalescent patients indicated a median of about 86% appearing only post-vaccination.

The source of this sequence is a human donor who had recovered from COVID-19. The specimen comprised CD4+ T cells from blood, cultured in vitro, sampled about 7 months after SARS-CoV-2 vaccination. This chain links TRBV18 with TRBJ2-1; 16 nucleotides line up with TRBD2. The CDR3 here is CASSPTGLAGGPSDEQFF. The CDR3, as DNA: TGTGCCAGCTCACCAACGGGACTAGCGGGAGGGCCCTCTGATGAGCAGTTCTTC.